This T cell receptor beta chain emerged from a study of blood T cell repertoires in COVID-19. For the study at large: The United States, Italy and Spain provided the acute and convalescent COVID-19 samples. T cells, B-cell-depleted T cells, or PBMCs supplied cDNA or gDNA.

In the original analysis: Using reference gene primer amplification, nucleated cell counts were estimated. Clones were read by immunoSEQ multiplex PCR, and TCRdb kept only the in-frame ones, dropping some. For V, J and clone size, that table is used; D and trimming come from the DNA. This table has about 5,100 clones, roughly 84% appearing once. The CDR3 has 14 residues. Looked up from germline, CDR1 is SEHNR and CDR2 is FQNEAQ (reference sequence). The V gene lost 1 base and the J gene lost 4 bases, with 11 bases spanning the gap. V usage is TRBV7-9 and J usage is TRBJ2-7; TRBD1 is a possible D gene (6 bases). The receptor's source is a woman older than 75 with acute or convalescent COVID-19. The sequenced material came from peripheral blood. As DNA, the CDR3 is TGTGCCAGCAGCTTAGGCCAGGGGATTTACGAGCAGTACTTC. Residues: CASSLGQGIYEQYF. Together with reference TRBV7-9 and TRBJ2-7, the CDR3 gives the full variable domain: DTGVSQNPRHKITKRGQNVTFRCDPISEHNRLYWYRQTLGQGPEFLTYFQNEAQLEKSRLLSDRFSAERPKGSFSTLEIQRTEQGDSAMYLCASSLGQGIYEQYFGPGTRLTVT.